Below, 29 T cell receptor beta chains from the same sample are listed, as sequenced in a study of T cells in Graves' hyperthyroidism and ophthalmopathy. TCR beta CDR3 region amplification was performed from RNA transcripts. The TCR CDR3 first-round RT-PCR relied on the HTBI primer set. TCRdb recomputed calls from the multiplex PCR reads with MiXCR, one row per CDR3 protein. The profile shows around 700,000 distinct CDR3 sequences, roughly a sixth of them singletons. The sample was blood. These receptors came from a woman in her forties or fifties with Graves' hyperthyroidism that later progressed to Graves' ophthalmopathy.

In this sample, this clonotype turned up many times. J is TRBJ1-2 and V is TRBV11-1, with unresolved D. Germline CDR1 and CDR2: SGHAT and FQDESV (reference sequence). This CDR3 contains 15 residues. V was shortened by 5 bases and J by 0 bases, with 13 bases between the two germline ends. The CDR3 DNA reads as TGTGCCAGCAGCCGGGGAGCAGCTTCTAACTATGGCTACACCTTC. It specifies CASSRGAASNYGYTF. Based on the CDR3 plus reference TRBV11-1 and TRBJ1-2, the full variable domain is EAEVAQSPRYKITEKSQAVAFWCDPISGHATLYWYRQILGQGPELLVQFQDESVVDDSQLPKDRFSAERLKGVDSTLKIQPAELGDSAMYLCASSRGAASNYGYTFGSGTRLTVV.

The chain combines TRBV3-1 with TRBJ2-5; TRBD2 agrees at 11 bases. The V and J ends lost 4 bases and 3 bases, in that order; junction bases with no gene match: 7. CDR3 length: 16 residues. Germline-derived CDR1 and CDR2 are LGHDT and YNNKEL (reference sequence). DNA for the CDR3: TGTGCCAGCAGCCCCCGGGTAGCGGGGGGGGAAGAGACCCAGTACTTC. Protein product: CASSPRVAGGEETQYF.

This clonotype was detected ten times or more. The J gene is TRBJ1-2, the V gene TRBV30, with D tentatively TRBD1 (5 bases). This CDR3 is 11 amino acids long. CDR1 is GTSNPN and CDR2 is SVGIG in the germline V gene (reference sequence). V was shortened by 1 base and J by 8 bases, with 8 bases between the two germline ends. CDR3 sequence: CAWSGGGGYTF. CDR3 bases: TGTGCCTGGAGTGGCGGGGGGGGCTACACCTTC.

The J gene is TRBJ1-1, the V gene TRBV7-3; D remains unclear. Germline V gives CDR1 SGHTA, CDR2 FQGTGA. Trimming took off 2 bases at V and 3 bases at J, with 10 bases between the two ends. The CDR3 extends over 14 amino acids. In nucleotides, the CDR3 is TGTGCCAGCAGCTTATACAAGGGCCACACTGAAGCTTTCTTT. This sequence encodes CASSLYKGHTEAFF.

This clonotype was seen only a few times. J is TRBJ2-3 and V is TRBV10-3; D unresolved. The CDR3 has 16 residues. Per the germline V gene, CDR1 is ENHRY and CDR2 is SYGVKD. The ends were cut back, 7 bases at V and 2 bases at J, with 19 bases in the middle. CDR3 nucleotide sequence: TGTGCCATCAACGCGCCCATAGATGGCAACACAGATACGCAGTATTTT. Amino acids: CAINAPIDGNTDTQYF.

This clonotype came up a few times. The chain joins TRBV6-1 to TRBJ1-4, with 8 nucleotides matching TRBD1. Germline V gene lookup returns CDR1 MNHNS and CDR2 SASEGT. The CDR3 contains 13 residues. The V and J ends lost 7 bases and 8 bases, in that order; junction bases with no gene match: 6. The CDR3 protein is CASKRTGYEKLFF. In DNA form, the CDR3 reads TGTGCCAGCAAGCGGACAGGGTACGAAAAACTGTTTTTT.

In this sample, this clonotype turned up many times. This chain uses TRBV6-1 with TRBJ1-2; D is unclear. Germline values: CDR1 MNHNS, CDR2 SASEGT. CDR3 size: 15 residues. The V end lost 5 bases, the J end lost 2 bases, and 15 bases lay between the germline ends. CDR3 bases: TGTGCCAGCAGTTCCACCCGGACGGGGAACTATGGCTACACCTTC. The encoded protein is CASSSTRTGNYGYTF.

This clonotype was seen a handful of times. This rearrangement joins TRBV5-4 to TRBJ1-2; 7 nucleotides line up with TRBD1. The length of the CDR3 is 16 residues. The germline V gene encodes CDR1 SGHNT and CDR2 YYREEE (reference sequence). V shed 4 bases and J 4 bases; nucleotides not matched to a gene: 13. The CDR3 sequence is CASSPVTGQTGYGYTF. The CDR3 coding sequence is TGTGCCAGCAGCCCGGTGACGGGACAGACAGGCTATGGCTACACCTTC.

The J gene is TRBJ2-7, the V gene TRBV15; unclear D gene. V was clipped by 0 bases and J by 2 bases, with 5 bases between them. Germline V lookup: CDR1 LNHNV, CDR2 YYDKDF (reference sequence). CDR3 length: 13 residues. This CDR3 reads CATSREWAYEQYF. Written as DNA, the CDR3 is TGTGCCACCAGCAGAGAGTGGGCCTACGAGCAGTACTTC.

V and J are TRBV24-1 and TRBJ1-5; 7 bases are a match to TRBD1. The V segment lost 2 bases and the J segment 6 bases; nucleotides outside the gene matches: 3. CDR3 length: 14 amino acids. CDR1 is KGHDR and CDR2 is SFDVKD in the germline V gene. The CDR3 DNA follows: TGTGCCACCAGTGATTCCGGACAGGTTCAGCCCCAGCATTTT. It codes for CATSDSGQVQPQHF.

There are many counts of this clonotype. V gene TRBV5-1 combines with J gene TRBJ2-7; D gene unclear. Germline CDR1 is SGHRS and CDR2 is YFSETQ. V was trimmed by 4 bases and J by 2 bases, leaving 10 bases between them. There are 13 residues in the CDR3. This CDR3 reads CASSGQLTYEQYF. CDR3 nucleotide sequence: TGCGCCAGCAGCGGGCAGCTAACCTACGAGCAGTACTTC.

This clonotype was recorded many times. The chain links TRBV3-1 to TRBJ1-1; D unclear. The CDR3 length is 11 residues. V was cut by 3 bases and J by 8 bases, with 7 bases left in between. Germline values: CDR1 LGHDT, CDR2 YNNKEL (reference sequence). CDR3 residues: CASSQMEEAFF. DNA of the CDR3: TGTGCCAGCAGCCAGATGGAAGAAGCTTTCTTT.

The genes are TRBV6-1 and TRBJ1-1, with D possibly TRBD1 on 5 matching bases. Germline V gene lookup returns CDR1 MNHNS and CDR2 SASEGT. The CDR3 covers 14 residues. V lost 3 bases and J lost 3, with 11 bases in between. CDR3 bases: TGTGCCAGCAGTGATATTACAGGTTACACTGAAGCTTTCTTT. It codes for CASSDITGYTEAFF.

There are a few counts of this clonotype. The chain links TRBV29-1 to TRBJ1-2, with D hard to call. Germline-derived CDR1 and CDR2 are SQVTM and ANQGSEA. Trimming shortened V by 2 bases and J by 4 bases, and 11 bases separated the two germline ends. CDR3 length: 13 amino acids. For the CDR3, the DNA is TGCAGCGTTGAATATGGTACTGGCTATGGCTACACCTTC. As protein: CSVEYGTGYGYTF.

As DNA, the CDR3 is TGTGCCAGCAGTTCCATGGGGACAGGGAACTCCTACGAGCAGTACTTC. Its protein is CASSSMGTGNSYEQYF. The V gene is TRBV6-1, the J gene TRBJ2-7; 9 positions agree with TRBD1. Germline assignment: CDR1 MNHNS and CDR2 SASEGT. The CDR3 sequence is 16 residues long. The J segment lost 0 bases and the V segment lost 5 bases, leaving 8 bases of the junction unmatched.

The J gene is TRBJ1-1, the V gene TRBV19, with D possibly matching TRBD1 (5 bases). Germline loops: CDR1 LNHDA, CDR2 SQIVND (reference sequence). CDR3 length: 15 residues. V was cut by 1 base and J by 1 base, with 10 bases left in between. CDR3 sequence reads: CASSIGGMGNTEAFF. CDR3 nucleotides: TGTGCCAGTAGTATAGGGGGGATGGGGAACACTGAAGCTTTCTTT.

Only a few counts were recorded for this clonotype. The chain recombines TRBV9 with TRBJ2-3; 7 bases match TRBD2. The CDR3 loop spans 15 amino acids. Germline CDR1 reads SGDLS; CDR2 reads YYNGEE. Germline trimming cut 0 bases from V and 0 bases from J; bases unmatched to any gene: 1. CDR3 residues: CASSVVSGSTDTQYF. DNA for the CDR3: TGTGCCAGCAGCGTAGTTAGCGGGAGCACAGATACGCAGTATTTT.

This clonotype was recorded many times. The chain couples TRBV11-2 to TRBJ2-1; D remains ambiguous. V was trimmed by 0 bases and J by 4 bases, leaving 4 bases between them. CDR3 length equals 13 residues. Germline CDR1 is SGHAT and CDR2 is FQNNGV. CDR3: CASSLETYNEQFF. The CDR3 DNA sequence: TGTGCCAGCAGCTTAGAAACGTACAATGAGCAGTTCTTC.

This chain joins TRBV6-1 and TRBJ2-3, with D perhaps matching TRBD1 or TRBD2 (5 bases each). The CDR3 totals 15 residues. Germline V gives CDR1 MNHNS, CDR2 SASEGT. The V end lost 6 bases, the J end lost 6 bases, and 19 bases lay between the germline ends. CDR3 loop: CASSRPGVGVDTQYF. DNA for the CDR3: TGTGCCAGCAGCCGGCCCGGGGTGGGGGTGGATACGCAGTATTTT.

CDR3 region: CSARSGLPAWSPGELFF. Written as DNA, the CDR3 is TGCAGTGCTAGATCGGGACTCCCTGCGTGGTCCCCCGGGGAGCTGTTTTTT. The gene calls are TRBV20-1 and TRBJ2-2; D may be TRBD2 (6 bases). In germline, CDR1 is DFQATT, CDR2 SNEGSKA (reference sequence). The CDR3 runs 17 residues. V lost 2 bases, J lost 6 bases, and 22 bases lay in between.

This rearrangement joins TRBV5-4 to TRBJ1-6; 8 nucleotides agree with TRBD1. Unmatched junction bases numbered 11, after V lost 3 bases and J lost 9 bases. Germline V lookup: CDR1 SGHNT, CDR2 YYREEE (reference sequence). The CDR3 covers 16 residues. The CDR3 region is CASSSEGDRSLSPLHF. The CDR3 coding sequence is TGTGCCAGCAGCTCCGAAGGGGACAGGAGCCTTTCACCCCTCCACTTT.

The sample holds many counts of this clonotype. This sequence joins TRBV11-2 and TRBJ2-3; no definite D call. V was clipped by 2 bases and J by 0 bases, with 9 bases between them. Germline V gene sequence: CDR1 SGHAT, CDR2 FQNNGV. This CDR3 is 15 amino acids long. The CDR3 region has the DNA TGTGCCAGCAGCTTATACATAGCAAGCACAGATACGCAGTATTTT. Translating gives CASSLYIASTDTQYF.

The CDR3 loop is CASSPSAGGRETQYF. CDR3 sequence (DNA): TGTGCCAGTAGTCCGTCAGCGGGGGGGCGTGAGACCCAGTACTTC. The chain links TRBV19 to TRBJ2-5, with TRBD2 matching over 10 bases. The CDR3 extends over 15 amino acids. Losses at the gene ends were 5 bases for V and 5 bases for J; bases not matched to a gene: 8. From germline, CDR1 is LNHDA and CDR2 SQIVND (reference sequence).

The table lists this clonotype with many counts. The chain employs TRBV5-1 and TRBJ1-1; D is undetermined. This CDR3 contains 16 residues. Germline V gene lookup returns CDR1 SGHRS and CDR2 YFSETQ. Trimming took off 0 bases at V and 0 bases at J, with 12 bases between the two ends. In DNA, the CDR3 is TGCGCCAGCAGCTTGGTCGGAGCGCACATGAACACTGAAGCTTTCTTT. As protein: CASSLVGAHMNTEAFF.

In this sample, this clonotype turned up many times. This chain uses TRBV30 with TRBJ2-7; D unresolved. The CDR3 sequence is 11 residues long. The V end was cut by 3 bases, the J end by 4 bases, with 7 bases between. Germline V gives CDR1 GTSNPN, CDR2 SVGIG (reference sequence). The CDR3 nucleotides read TGTGCCTGGAGCCCCAATTACGAGCAGTACTTC. Amino acid sequence: CAWSPNYEQYF. Using reference TRBV30 and TRBJ2-7 for the parts outside the CDR3, the full variable domain is SQTIHQWPATLVQPVGSPLSLECTVEGTSNPNLYWYRQAAGRGLQLLFYSVGIGQISSEVPQNLSASRPQDRQFILSSKKLLLSDSGFYLCAWSPNYEQYFGPGTRLTVT.

Turning to this clonotype: The junction departs from the called germline gene at one end, perhaps through a read error. The chain combines TRBV5-1 with TRBJ2-7, with D possibly being TRBD1 (6 bases). CDR1 SGHRS and CDR2 YFSETQ come from the germline V gene. The CDR3 runs 14 residues. The CDR3 DNA follows: TGTGCCAGCAGCTTGGATTGGGGGCGCGGCGAGCAGTACTTC. Translation gives CASSLDWGRGEQYF. The variable domain in full, completed from reference TRBV5-1 and TRBJ2-7, reads KAGVTQTPRYLIKTRGQQVTLSCSPISGHRSVSWYQQTPGQGLQFLFEYFSETQRNKGNFPGRFSGRQFSNSRSEMNVSTLELGDSALYLCASSLDWGRGEQYFGPGTRLTVT.

The sample holds a few counts of this clonotype. J is TRBJ1-4 and V is TRBV4-2; D not resolved. Germline V CDR1 and CDR2: LGHNA, YNFKEQ. The CDR3 extends over 13 amino acids. The germline V and J ends were trimmed by 0 bases and 7 bases, with 6 bases remaining between them. Here the CDR3 reads CASSQERGEKLFF. In DNA form, the CDR3 reads TGTGCCAGCAGCCAAGAACGGGGTGAAAAACTGTTTTTT.

This clonotype was counted only a few times. The J gene is TRBJ1-5, the V gene TRBV6-1; weak D call: TRBD1 (5 bases). Trimming took off 10 bases at V and 2 bases at J, with 21 bases between the two ends. From germline, CDR1 is MNHNS and CDR2 SASEGT. This CDR3 comprises 16 residues. CDR3 coding DNA: TGTGCCACCGGCACCGGGAGCACGGGGGGCAATCAGCCCCAGCATTTT. As protein: CATGTGSTGGNQPQHF.

This clonotype was seen only a few times. CDR3 loop: CATSPRDMNTEAFF. As DNA, the CDR3 is TGTGCCACCAGCCCCCGGGACATGAACACTGAAGCTTTCTTT. The chain couples TRBV15 to TRBJ1-1; D might be TRBD1 (6 bases). The CDR3 spans 14 residues. Between the trimmed V and J ends, which lost 5 bases and 0 bases, there was a span of 10 bases. Per germline, CDR1 LNHNV and CDR2 YYDKDF (reference sequence).